The present T cell receptor beta chain was sequenced within a study of T cell responses to AZD1222 COVID-19 vaccine. Study context: Combined were second doses at about 4 or about 12 weeks.

Some clones are missing from TCRdb's copy, which holds only in-frame ones; the method was immunoSEQ multiplex PCR. The sample shows 150,000 or so clones, 75% to 95% of them seen only once. Turning to this clone: Antigen unknown.

Notes on the study in general: The donors showed a predominance of white British ancestry and of females, with possible underestimation of clonal diversity. The study identified only five to seven AZD1222 recipients as seropositive at baseline.

This receptor was obtained from an adult in good health. The source was peripheral blood, collected on day 0 of AZD1222 vaccination.

CDR3 DNA: TGTGCCAGCTCACCGTCGGACAGGGTCTCTGGAAACACCATATATTTT. Its translation: CASSPSDRVSGNTIYF. This rearrangement joins TRBV18 to TRBJ1-3; 8 bases match TRBD1. V gave up 3 bases and J gave up 0 bases; unmatched junction bases: 4. Germline V gene data show CDR1 as KGHSH and CDR2 as LQKENI. The CDR3 runs to 16 residues.